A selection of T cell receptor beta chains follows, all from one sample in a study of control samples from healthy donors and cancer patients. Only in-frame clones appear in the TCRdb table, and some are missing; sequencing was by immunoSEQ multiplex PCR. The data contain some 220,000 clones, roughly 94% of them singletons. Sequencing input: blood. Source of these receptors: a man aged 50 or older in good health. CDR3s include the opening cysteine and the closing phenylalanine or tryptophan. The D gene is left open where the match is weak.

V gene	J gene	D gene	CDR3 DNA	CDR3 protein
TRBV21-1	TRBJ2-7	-	TGTGCCAGCAGCAAAGTTGGGGGTGAAGGCTACGAGCAGTACTTC	CASSKVGGEGYEQYF
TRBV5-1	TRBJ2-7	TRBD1	TGCGCCAGCAGGGCCGGGACAGGGGACGAGCAGTACTTC	CASRAGTGDEQYF
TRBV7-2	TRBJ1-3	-	TGTGCCAGCAGCCGGGTAAAAGGACGAATACTCTCTGGAAACACCATATATTTT	CASSRVKGRILSGNTIYF
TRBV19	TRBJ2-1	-	TGTGCCAGTAGCCCCCGGGCCCAGGGGTGGAATGAGCAGTTCTTC	CASSPRAQGWNEQFF
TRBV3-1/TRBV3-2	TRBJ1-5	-	TGTGCCAGCAGCCTCGGCGACCGGGGCCCCGGTGGCAATCAGCCCCAGCATTTT	CASSLGDRGPGGNQPQHF
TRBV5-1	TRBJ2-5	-	TGCGCCAGCAGCTTGGTGTCAGGCGAGGAGACCCAGTACTTC	CASSLVSGEETQYF
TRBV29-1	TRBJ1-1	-	TGCAGCGTTGGGCGGAAAATGAACACTGAAGCTTTCTTT	CSVGRKMNTEAFF
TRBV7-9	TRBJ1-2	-	TGTGCCAGCAGCTTAGCCGGGACAAAGTCTGGCTACACCTTC	CASSLAGTKSGYTF
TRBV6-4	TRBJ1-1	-	TGTGCCAGCACCCAGGGGTCCCACCGGATGGACACTGAAGCTTTCTTT	CASTQGSHRMDTEAFF
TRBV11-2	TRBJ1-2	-	TGTGCCAGCAGCCCCGCGACAGGCTACGGCTACACCTTC	CASSPATGYGYTF